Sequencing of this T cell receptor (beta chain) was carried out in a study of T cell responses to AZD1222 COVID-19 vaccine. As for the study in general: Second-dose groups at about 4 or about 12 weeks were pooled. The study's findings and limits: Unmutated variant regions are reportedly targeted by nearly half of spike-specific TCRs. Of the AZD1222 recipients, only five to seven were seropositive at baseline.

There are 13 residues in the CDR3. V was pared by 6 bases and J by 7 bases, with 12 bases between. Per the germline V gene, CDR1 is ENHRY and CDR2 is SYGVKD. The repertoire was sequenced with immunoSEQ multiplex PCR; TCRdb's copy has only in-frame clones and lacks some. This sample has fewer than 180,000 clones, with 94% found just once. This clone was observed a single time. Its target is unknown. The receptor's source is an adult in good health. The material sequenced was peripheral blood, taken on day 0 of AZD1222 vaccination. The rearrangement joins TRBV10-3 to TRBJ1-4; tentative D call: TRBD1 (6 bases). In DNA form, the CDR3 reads TGTGCCATCAGGGCAGGGGACGCTGAAAAACTGTTTTTT. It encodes CAIRAGDAEKLFF.